This T cell receptor (beta chain) derives from a study of blood T cells in healthy people across ages. Study-level points and caveats: Older age coincided with a roughly linear decline in TCR beta diversity per million T cells.

Germline assignment: CDR1 DFQATT and CDR2 SNEGSKA (reference sequence). V gave up 3 bases and J gave up 4 bases, with 21 bases separating them. The CDR3 covers 16 residues. This clonotype has a count of ten or more. Its antigen is undetermined. A second PCR, run for 7 to 11 cycles, used a sample-barcoded 5' primer plus a J-beta primer mix. From the 5' RACE reads, TCRdb called clonotypes with MiXCR, one entry per CDR3 protein. Of some 640,000 distinct CDR3 sequences listed, approximately 30% are singletons. Source material: blood. The receptor comes from a woman of 80 years or more in good health. The chain is built from TRBV20-1 and TRBJ2-5; D possibly matches TRBD1 or TRBD2 (5 bases each). The CDR3 nucleotides read TGCAGTGCTAGTGGTGGGACCAAGACCACCGGAGAGACCCAGTACTTC. Residues: CSASGGTKTTGETQYF.